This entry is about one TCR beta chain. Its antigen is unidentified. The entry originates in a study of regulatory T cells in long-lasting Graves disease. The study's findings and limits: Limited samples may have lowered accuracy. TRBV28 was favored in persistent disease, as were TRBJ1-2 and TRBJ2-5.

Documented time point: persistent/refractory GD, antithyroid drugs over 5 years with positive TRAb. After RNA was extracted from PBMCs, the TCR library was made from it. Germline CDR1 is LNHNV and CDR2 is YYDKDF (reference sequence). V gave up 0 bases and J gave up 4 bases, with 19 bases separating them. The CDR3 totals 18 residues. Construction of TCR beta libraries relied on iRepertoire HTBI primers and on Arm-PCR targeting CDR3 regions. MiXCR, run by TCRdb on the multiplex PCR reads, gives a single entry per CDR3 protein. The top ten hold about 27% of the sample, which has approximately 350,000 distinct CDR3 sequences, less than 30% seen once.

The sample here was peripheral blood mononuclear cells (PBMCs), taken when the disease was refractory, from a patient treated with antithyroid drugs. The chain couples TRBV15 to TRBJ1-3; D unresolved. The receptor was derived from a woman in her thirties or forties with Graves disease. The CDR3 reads CATSRDRFRLLEGNTIYF. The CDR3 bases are TGTGCCACCAGCAGAGATCGGTTCCGTCTATTGGAGGGAAACACCATATATTTT. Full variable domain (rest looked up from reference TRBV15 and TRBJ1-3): DAMVIQNPRYQVTQFGKPVTLSCSQTLNHNVMYWYQQKSSQAPKLLFHYYDKDFNNEADTPDNFQSRRPNTSFCFLDIRSPGLGDTAMYLCATSRDRFRLLEGNTIYFGEGSWLTVV.